A single sample gave rise to the 5 T cell receptor beta chains below, sequenced in a study of response to subunit inactivated influenza vaccine. MiXCR, applied by TCRdb to the RT-PCR reads, yields one record per CDR3 protein. The sample carries 550,000 to 600,000 distinct CDR3 sequences, approximately 12% recorded once. The sequencing here drew on PBMCs from blood, taken on the day of vaccination. The receptor set was obtained from a man aged 45-60 years who received an inactivated influenza vaccine.

This chain joins TRBV6-5 and TRBJ2-5; TRBD2 matches 9 bases. The CDR3 contains 14 residues. The germline V gene encodes CDR1 MNHEY and CDR2 SVGAGI. V trimming: 2 bases; J trimming: 3 bases; junction bases outside the gene matches: 1. The DNA for the CDR3 is TGTGCCAGCAGTTACGCGGGAGGGAAAGAGACCCAGTACTTC. Translating gives CASSYAGGKETQYF.

This clonotype showed up many times. J is TRBJ1-6 and V is TRBV12-3 or TRBV12-4; unclear D gene. This CDR3 has 13 amino acids. V lost 5 bases to trimming and J lost 9 bases, with 11 bases between them. CDR3 sequence reads: CASSPTTVSPLHF. Written as DNA, the CDR3 is TGTGCCAGCAGTCCCACGACTGTTTCACCCCTCCACTTT.

This clonotype was recorded at least ten times. The chain carries TRBV9 and TRBJ2-1; 7 bases are shared with TRBD2. CDR3 length equals 17 residues. CDR1 and CDR2 (germline): SGDLS, YYNGEE. The junction had 10 bases not matched to a gene; V was cut back by 4 bases and J by 0 bases. CDR3 sequence (DNA): TGTGCCAGCAGCTTTCGACTAGCATCGAGCTCCTACAATGAGCAGTTCTTC. Its translation: CASSFRLASSSYNEQFF.

This clonotype occurred a few times. The chain couples TRBV7-2 to TRBJ2-6; unclear D gene. This CDR3 is built from 15 residues. Per the germline V gene, CDR1 is SGHTA and CDR2 is FQGNSA. V lost 3 bases and J 0 bases, leaving 6 bases between the germline ends. The CDR3 bases are TGTGCCAGCAGCTTGGCGAGCTCTGGGGCCAACGTCCTGACTTTC. Translating it yields CASSLASSGANVLTF. Using reference TRBV7-2 and TRBJ2-6 for the parts outside the CDR3, the full variable domain is GAGVSQSPSNKVTEKGKDVELRCDPISGHTALYWYRQSLGQGLEFLIYFQGNSAPDKSGLPSDRFSAERTGGSVSTLTIQRTQQEDSAVYLCASSLASSGANVLTFGAGSRLTVL.

V and J are TRBV5-4 and TRBJ2-1; maybe TRBD2 (6 bases). Trimming removed 4 bases at V and 6 bases at J, with 11 bases between. CDR3 length: 13 amino acids. The V gene's germline CDR1 is SGHNT and CDR2 YYREEE (reference sequence). The CDR3 DNA follows: TGTGCCAGCAGCCTCACGGGAGCCAATGAGCAGTTCTTC. This gives the protein CASSLTGANEQFF.